This entry lists 10 T cell receptor beta chains sequenced from one sample in a study of T cells in localized non-small cell lung cancer. This table comes from immunoSEQ multiplex PCR, and its TCRdb copy is limited to in-frame clones, with some not included. The sample shows about 52,000 clones, around 87% of them seen only once. The sample consisted of PBMCs, taken before any cancer treatment. The receptor source for this set is a female donor with stage II lung adenocarcinoma.

V usage is TRBV9 and J usage is TRBJ2-3, with 7 nucleotides matching TRBD2. V lost 4 bases to trimming and J lost 0 bases; unmatched junction nucleotides: 5. The CDR3 covers 15 residues. Germline CDR1 reads SGDLS; CDR2 reads YYNGEE. The CDR3 is CASSNGGYSTDTQYF. CDR3 in DNA: TGTGCCAGCAGCAACGGGGGGTATAGCACAGATACGCAGTATTTT.

V usage is TRBV2 and J usage is TRBJ1-2, with TRBD1 matching over 7 bases. The junction had 3 bases not matched to a gene; V was cut back by 5 bases and J by 3 bases. This CDR3 spans 13 amino acids. Germline V lookup: CDR1 SNHLY, CDR2 FYNNEI. The CDR3 bases are TGTGCCAGCAGTTCAGACAGGGACTATGGCTACACCTTC. Residues: CASSSDRDYGYTF.

The chain combines TRBV9 with TRBJ1-6, with 10 bases matching TRBD1. CDR3 size: 15 residues. Germline trimming cut 7 bases from V and 4 bases from J; bases unmatched to any gene: 5. In germline, CDR1 is SGDLS, CDR2 YYNGEE. This chain's CDR3 is CASGGTGAYNSPLHF. In DNA form, the CDR3 reads TGTGCCAGCGGCGGGACAGGGGCTTATAATTCACCCCTCCACTTT.

The chain has TRBV30 and TRBJ1-5; D not certain. V was cut by 0 bases and J by 1 base, with 25 bases left in between. This CDR3 has 20 amino acids. The germline V gene has CDR1 GTSNPN and CDR2 SVGIG (reference sequence). CDR3 bases: TGTGCCTGGAGTGTTTTCGCAAGCGGCGCCCTTATTGGCAGCAATCAGCCCCAGCATTTT. Translating gives CAWSVFASGALIGSNQPQHF.

The chain is built from TRBV27 and TRBJ1-1; D not resolved. This CDR3 contains 15 residues. Germline CDR1 and CDR2: MNHEY and SMNVEV (reference sequence). Trimming shortened V by 4 bases and J by 1 base, and 13 bases separated the two germline ends. The CDR3: CASSYSRMGNTEAFF. Written as DNA, the CDR3 is TGTGCCAGCAGTTATTCACGGATGGGGAACACTGAAGCTTTCTTT.

This clone was counted between two and nine times. The chain has TRBV25-1 and TRBJ1-6, with a tentative D call TRBD1 (6 bases). Trimming stripped 2 bases from V and 6 bases from J, with 11 bases between. Germline lookup yields CDR1 MGHDK and CDR2 SYGVNS. This CDR3 spans 15 amino acids. The CDR3 sequence: CASSEGGLVNSPLHF. The CDR3 nucleotides read TGTGCCAGCAGTGAAGGGGGGCTCGTTAATTCACCCCTCCACTTT.

J is TRBJ2-1 and V is TRBV7-6; weak D call: TRBD1 (6 bases). V lost 1 base and J lost 9, with 19 bases in between. The CDR3 is 16 amino acids. Germline CDR1 SGHVS, CDR2 FNYEAQ. CDR3 loop: CASSLVTGPEWTEQFF. The DNA of the CDR3 is TGTGCCAGCAGCTTAGTTACAGGGCCTGAGTGGACTGAGCAGTTCTTC. Full variable domain (outside the CDR3, taken from reference TRBV7-6 and TRBJ2-1): GAGVSQSPRYKVTKRGQDVALRCDPISGHVSLYWYRQALGQGPEFLTYFNYEAQQDKSGLPNDRFSAERPEGSISTLTIQRTEQRDSAMYRCASSLVTGPEWTEQFFGPGTRLTVL.

This chain joins TRBV29-1 and TRBJ2-5, with 7 bases matching TRBD1. V gave up 7 bases and J gave up 0 bases; unmatched junction bases: 5. The CDR3 is 13 amino acids. Per the germline V gene, CDR1 is SQVTM and CDR2 is ANQGSEA. CDR3: CSEKGTDQETQYF. Here the CDR3 DNA reads TGCAGCGAGAAAGGGACAGACCAAGAGACCCAGTACTTC. Using reference TRBV29-1 and TRBJ2-5 for the parts outside the CDR3, the full variable domain is SAVISQKPSRDICQRGTSLTIQCQVDSQVTMMFWYRQQPGQSLTLIATANQGSEATYESGFVIDKFPISRPNLTFSTLTVSNMSPEDSSIYLCSEKGTDQETQYFGPGTRLLVL.

This clone was seen a few times. This sequence joins TRBV6-1 and TRBJ1-5; D gene ambiguous. This CDR3 has 11 amino acids. Deletions cut 6 bases from V and 3 bases from J, with 3 bases between. CDR1 and CDR2 from the germline V gene are MNHNS and SASEGT. The CDR3 DNA is TGTGCCAGCAGCCTCAATCAGCCCCAGCATTTT. Its protein is CASSLNQPQHF.

V and J are TRBV7-2 and TRBJ2-7; TRBD2 aligns across 7 bases. Looked up from germline, CDR1 is SGHTA and CDR2 is FQGNSA. The V and J ends lost 1 base and 4 bases, in that order; junction bases with no gene match: 7. The CDR3 is made up of 15 amino acids. The CDR3 nucleotides read TGTGCCAGCAGCTTAGATAGGTCGGGAGGTTACGAGCAGTACTTC. The encoded protein is CASSLDRSGGYEQYF. Variable domain in full (rest from reference TRBV7-2 and TRBJ2-7): GAGVSQSPSNKVTEKGKDVELRCDPISGHTALYWYRQSLGQGLEFLIYFQGNSAPDKSGLPSDRFSAERTGGSVSTLTIQRTQQEDSAVYLCASSLDRSGGYEQYFGPGTRLTVT.